The 11 T cell receptor beta chains below all came from one sample that was sequenced in a study of blood T cell repertoires in COVID-19. Sequencing used immunoSEQ multiplex PCR; TCRdb keeps in-frame clones, though not all of them. The profile shows around 460,000 clones, about 87% of them singletons. Sequencing was performed on peripheral blood. The receptors shown here come from a man aged 18 to 29 with COVID-19, enrolled during active disease.

The genes are TRBV19 and TRBJ1-1; no definite D call. The CDR3 covers 15 residues. The V end lost 3 bases, the J end lost 2 bases, and 13 bases lay between the germline ends. Looked up from germline, CDR1 is LNHDA and CDR2 is SQIVND (reference sequence). The CDR3, as DNA: TGTGCCAGTAGTATGGGTTCGGGGTTCAACACTGAAGCTTTCTTT. As protein: CASSMGSGFNTEAFF. The full variable domain, in which reference TRBV19 and TRBJ1-1 provide the parts outside the CDR3, is DGGITQSPKYLFRKEGQNVTLSCEQNLNHDAMYWYRQDPGQGLRLIYYSQIVNDFQKGDIAEGYSVSREKKESFPLTVTSAQKNPTAFYLCASSMGSGFNTEAFFGQGTRLTVV.

This clone was counted only a few times. The chain couples TRBV7-9 to TRBJ2-7; 7 positions agree with TRBD1. In germline, CDR1 is SEHNR, CDR2 FQNEAQ (reference sequence). Unmatched junction bases numbered 7, after V lost 8 bases and J lost 6 bases. The CDR3 consists of 12 residues. The CDR3 sequence: CASQGESFEQYF. In DNA, the CDR3 is TGTGCCAGCCAGGGGGAATCTTTCGAGCAGTACTTC.

The chain combines TRBV11-3 with TRBJ2-1; 11 bases fit TRBD2. V gave up 5 bases and J gave up 8 bases; unmatched junction bases: 8. This CDR3 has 15 residues. Germline CDR1 SGHNT, CDR2 YENEEA. CDR3 sequence (DNA): TGTGCCAGCAGCCATAGCGGGAGGGCCGTCTATGAGCAGTTCTTC. Translating it yields CASSHSGRAVYEQFF. Based on the CDR3 plus reference TRBV11-3 and TRBJ2-1, the full variable domain is EAGVVQSPRYKIIEKKQPVAFWCNPISGHNTLYWYLQNLGQGPELLIRYENEEAVDDSQLPKDRFSAERLKGVDSTLKIQPAELGDSAVYLCASSHSGRAVYEQFFGPGTRLTVL.

The J gene is TRBJ2-2, the V gene TRBV5-1; no definite D call. CDR3 length equals 12 residues. V was shortened by 4 bases and J by 9 bases, with 10 bases between the two germline ends. Per germline, CDR1 SGHRS and CDR2 YFSETQ. The chain's CDR3 is CASSGDVRELFF. Here the CDR3 DNA reads TGCGCCAGCAGCGGAGATGTCAGGGAGCTGTTTTTT.

The rearrangement joins TRBV3-1 (or the pseudogene TRBV3-2) to TRBJ2-2; 9 nucleotides match TRBD1. CDR1 and CDR2 from the germline V gene are LGHDT and YNNKEL (reference sequence). This CDR3 has 13 residues. The V segment lost 10 bases and the J segment 7 bases; nucleotides outside the gene matches: 7. Here the CDR3 DNA reads TGTGCCACCACAGGGGGCGTAAACGGGGAGCTGTTTTTT. Translation gives CATTGGVNGELFF.

The V call is TRBV7-9, the J call TRBJ2-7; 9 bases are a match to TRBD2. CDR1 is SEHNR, CDR2 FQNEAQ, per germline (reference sequence). With V trimmed by 6 bases and J by 2 bases, 5 bases remained unmatched. The CDR3 runs 14 residues. The CDR3 reads CASSVAGATYEQYF. CDR3 DNA sequence: TGTGCCAGCAGTGTAGCGGGGGCCACCTACGAGCAGTACTTC.

The chain employs TRBV11-2 and TRBJ2-3; 8 nucleotides line up with TRBD2. Trimming took 4 bases from V and 2 from J; bases not matched to a gene: 14. The CDR3 is made up of 18 amino acids. Germline V CDR1 and CDR2: SGHAT, FQNNGV. This CDR3 reads CASSSPGGGRTLTDTQYF. In nucleotides, the CDR3 is TGTGCCAGCAGCTCTCCCGGGGGGGGTAGGACACTCACAGATACGCAGTATTTT.

This clone was observed once. V gene TRBV29-1 combines with J gene TRBJ1-1; 8 bases align to TRBD1. Trimming at V came to 5 bases and at J to 8 bases, leaving 7 bases not matched to a gene. The CDR3 spans 12 residues. CDR1 and CDR2 from the germline V gene are SQVTM and ANQGSEA. CDR3 loop: CSVLDRGHEAFF. CDR3 DNA sequence: TGCAGCGTTCTCGACAGGGGACACGAAGCTTTCTTT.

This sequence joins TRBV19 and TRBJ2-7, with 7 bases identical to TRBD1. CDR1 LNHDA and CDR2 SQIVND come from the germline V gene (reference sequence). J gave up 1 base and V 6 bases, and 12 bases lay outside the gene matches. The CDR3 runs 16 residues. The CDR3 loop reads CASSKSWTGFSYEQYF. Here the CDR3 DNA reads TGTGCCAGTAGCAAATCCTGGACAGGTTTTTCCTACGAGCAGTACTTC.

This clone appeared once. The chain carries TRBV5-6 and TRBJ2-2, with D perhaps matching TRBD1 (6 bases). The V gene's germline CDR1 is SGHDT and CDR2 YYEEEE. The ends were cut back, 4 bases at V and 5 bases at J, with 12 bases in the middle. The CDR3 has 14 amino acids. CDR3 sequence reads: CASSPGTKTGELFF. The CDR3 DNA sequence: TGTGCCAGCAGCCCCGGGACAAAGACCGGGGAGCTGTTTTTT.

The rearrangement links TRBV18 to TRBJ2-7; D is ambiguous. The length of the CDR3 is 13 residues. V lost 3 bases and J 2 bases, leaving 8 bases between the germline ends. CDR1 and CDR2 (germline): KGHSH, LQKENI. The chain's CDR3 is CASSPGSPYEQYF. The CDR3 bases are TGTGCCAGCTCACCGGGCAGCCCCTACGAGCAGTACTTC.